Below are 8 T cell receptor beta chains sequenced from a single sample in a study of immune heterogeneity within non-small cell lung tumors. CDR3 of TCR beta was amplified by multiplex PCR that used 32 V and 13 J primers. TCRdb reanalysed the multiplex PCR reads using MiXCR and keeps one entry per CDR3 protein. Among 6,700 or so distinct CDR3 sequences, roughly 22% were seen once, and the ten largest hold over 8.5%. Each sample used about 0.55 ug of genomic DNA from bulk tumor tissue. The authors collected several far-apart biopsies from each primary tumor during surgery. Curative surgery was performed on patients who had untreated, newly diagnosed non-small cell lung cancer. The sample comprised lung tumor tissue. These receptors were obtained from a man aged 70 or older with non-small cell lung cancer.

Relative to its sample, this clonotype is medium-sized (0.01 to 0.1%). The genes are TRBV12-3 or TRBV12-4 and TRBJ1-2, with D possibly being TRBD1 (6 bases). The CDR3 has 15 amino acids. Trimming stripped 5 bases from V and 8 bases from J, with 21 bases between. The CDR3 DNA reads as TGTGCCAGCAGTCTAAACGAAGACAGGCGTTCGGGCTACACCTTC. It encodes CASSLNEDRRSGYTF.

This clonotype was seen more than once but under ten times. The chain uses TRBV4-1 and TRBJ1-1, with D uncertain. V was trimmed by 2 bases and J by 3 bases, leaving 13 bases between them. The germline CDR1 and CDR2 sequences are MGHRA and YSYEKL. The CDR3 is made up of 15 amino acids. The CDR3 protein is CASSQSVGHDTEAFF. For the CDR3, the DNA is TGCGCCAGCAGCCAATCTGTAGGGCATGACACTGAAGCTTTCTTT.

In its sample, this clonotype is medium-sized. J is TRBJ2-1 and V is TRBV6-1, with D perhaps matching TRBD1 (5 bases). Germline-derived CDR1 and CDR2 are MNHNS and SASEGT. CDR3 length equals 13 residues. V was clipped by 6 bases and J by 4 bases, with 10 bases between them. Here the CDR3 DNA reads TGTGCCAGCAGGCTGACAGATTACAATGAGCAGTTCTTC. It specifies CASRLTDYNEQFF.

The genes are TRBV7-6 and TRBJ2-5; TRBD2 matches at 9 bases. The CDR3 is 15 residues long. From germline, CDR1 is SGHVS and CDR2 FNYEAQ. The V and J ends lost 1 base and 5 bases, in that order; junction bases with no gene match: 5. CDR3 amino acids: CASSLGGSGGETQYF. The CDR3 DNA reads as TGTGCCAGCAGCTTAGGAGGTAGCGGGGGCGAGACCCAGTACTTC.

This clonotype qualifies as medium-sized (0.01 to 0.1%). CDR3 bases: TGTGCCAGCAGTTACTCAGGGCAGGGTGGAAGTTCTCGGGGCTACACCTTC. Translation gives CASSYSGQGGSSRGYTF. The chain carries TRBV6-6 and TRBJ1-2, with a weak D call TRBD1 (5 bases). Germline CDR1 MNHNY, CDR2 SVGAGI (reference sequence). This CDR3 spans 17 amino acids. The V and J ends lost 0 bases and 8 bases respectively, with 22 bases between them.

This clonotype is termed medium-sized. The CDR3 DNA reads TGTGCCATCGAAATAGGGGGGACTGTGGACTATGGCTACACCTTC. Its protein is CAIEIGGTVDYGYTF. The chain couples TRBV10-3 to TRBJ1-2, with TRBD1 as a possible D gene (6 bases). The CDR3 contains 15 residues. V was trimmed by 8 bases and J by 3 bases, leaving 19 bases between them. Per germline, CDR1 ENHRY and CDR2 SYGVKD.

Remarks on this clonotype: This clone may be a read error of a much larger clone one base away. V is TRBV6-2 or TRBV6-3 and J is TRBJ2-2; no definite D call. The CDR3 sequence is 13 residues long. Per the germline V gene, CDR1 is MNHEY and CDR2 is SVGEGT. The CDR3 bases are TGTGCCAGCAGTTACTACAACACCTGGGAGCTGTTTTTT. Amino acid sequence: CASSYYNTWELFF.

By sample fraction, this clonotype is medium-sized. The chain couples TRBV28 to TRBJ1-3; tentatively, D is TRBD1 (6 bases). This CDR3 spans 15 amino acids. With 4 bases removed from V and 0 bases from J, the gap between germline ends came to 10 bases. Germline-derived CDR1 and CDR2 are MDHEN and SYDVKM. CDR3 residues: CASSSKDSSGNTIYF. In nucleotides, the CDR3 is TGTGCCAGCAGTTCCAAGGACAGCTCTGGAAACACCATATATTTT.